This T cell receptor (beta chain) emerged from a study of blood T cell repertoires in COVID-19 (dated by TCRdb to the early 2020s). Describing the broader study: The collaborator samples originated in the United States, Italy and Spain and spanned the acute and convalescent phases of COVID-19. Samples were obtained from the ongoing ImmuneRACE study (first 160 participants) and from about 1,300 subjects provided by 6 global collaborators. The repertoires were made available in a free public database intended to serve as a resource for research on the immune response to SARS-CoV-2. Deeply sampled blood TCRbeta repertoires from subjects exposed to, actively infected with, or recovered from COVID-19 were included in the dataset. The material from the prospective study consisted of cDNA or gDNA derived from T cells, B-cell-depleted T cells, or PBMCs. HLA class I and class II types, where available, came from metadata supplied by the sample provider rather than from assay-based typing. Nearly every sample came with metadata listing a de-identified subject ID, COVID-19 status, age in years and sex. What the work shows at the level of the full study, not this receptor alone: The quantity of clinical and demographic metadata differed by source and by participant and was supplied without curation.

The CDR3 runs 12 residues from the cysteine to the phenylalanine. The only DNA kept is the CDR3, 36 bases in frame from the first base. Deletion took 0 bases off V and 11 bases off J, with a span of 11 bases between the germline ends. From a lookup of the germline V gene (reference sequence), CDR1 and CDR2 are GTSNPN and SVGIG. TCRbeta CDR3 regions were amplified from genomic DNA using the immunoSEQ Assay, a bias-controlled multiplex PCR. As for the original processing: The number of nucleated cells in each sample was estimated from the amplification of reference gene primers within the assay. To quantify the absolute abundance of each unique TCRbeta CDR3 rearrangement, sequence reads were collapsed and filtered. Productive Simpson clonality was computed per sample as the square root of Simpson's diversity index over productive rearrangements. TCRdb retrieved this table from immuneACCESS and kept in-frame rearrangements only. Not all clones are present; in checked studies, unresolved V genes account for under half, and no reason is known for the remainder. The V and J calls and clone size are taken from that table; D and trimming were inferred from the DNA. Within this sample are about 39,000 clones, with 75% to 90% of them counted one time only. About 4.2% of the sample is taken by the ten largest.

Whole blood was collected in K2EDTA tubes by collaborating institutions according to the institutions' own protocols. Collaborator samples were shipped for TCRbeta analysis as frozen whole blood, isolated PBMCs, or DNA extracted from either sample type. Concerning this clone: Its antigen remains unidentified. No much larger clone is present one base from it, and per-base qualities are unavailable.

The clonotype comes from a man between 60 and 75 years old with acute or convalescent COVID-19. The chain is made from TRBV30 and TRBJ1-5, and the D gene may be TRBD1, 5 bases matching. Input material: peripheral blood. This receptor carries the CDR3 CAWSVQESAQHF. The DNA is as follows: TGTGCCTGGAGTGTACAGGAATCAGCCCAGCATTTT.